This T cell receptor (beta chain) came from a study of human T cells and chemical hapten exposure. Points from the study as a whole: Clustering by CDR3 similarity yielded significantly more large clusters from expanded TCRs than controls.

Germline-derived CDR1 and CDR2 are DFQATT and SNEGSKA (reference sequence). The CDR3 totals 14 residues. J lost 4 bases, V lost 6 bases, and 6 bases had no gene match. Worth noting for this clonotype: Its cognate antigen is unknown.

The library gave individual cDNA molecules unique molecular identifiers. In TCRdb, the RACE reads were re-called with MiXCR into one record per CDR3 protein. The sample has over 85,000 distinct CDR3 sequences, roughly an eighth seen once. Time point defined: patch test 1, 2 weeks after DPC sensitization. Treatment here: therapeutic diphenylcyclopropenone sensitization with weekly scalp DPC. Blood sampling preceded each patch test application. Donors were 18 to 70-year-old alopecia patients suitable for DPC. The starting material was whole blood, obtained in connection with sensitization to the hapten diphenylcyclopropenone (DPC). The clonotype originates from a middle-aged woman with alopecia areata. Some clones in this sample may be carry-over from other donors' samples. The chain joins TRBV20-1 to TRBJ2-6; 7 bases fit TRBD1. The CDR3 nucleotides read TGCAGTGCCCAGACAGGGACCGGGGCCAACGTCCTGACTTTC. Its translation: CSAQTGTGANVLTF.